This T cell receptor (beta chain) was identified during a study of cytomegalovirus exposure and HLA in healthy donors. Study overall: The roughly 700 first-cohort repertoires shared a platform with the approximately 120 validation repertoires, as reported in a later analysis. General study points: Later, an analysis found that TCR clusters from the first cohort tended to co-occur in the roughly 120 validation repertoires. Generally TCR sequences proved uncommon, though certain public TCRs appeared in numerous donors. The authors enumerated over 150 TCR beta chains as linked to cytomegalovirus.

For this clone: What it binds is unknown.

Data came from immunoSEQ multiplex PCR; TCRdb stores just in-frame clones and leaves some out. The sample contains about 140,000 clones, around 90% of which appear only once. Between the trimmed V and J ends, which lost 7 bases and 8 bases, there was a span of 14 bases. In germline, CDR1 is MNHEY, CDR2 SVGAGI. The CDR3 consists of 12 residues. The sample taken for sequencing was PBMCs. This TCR was sampled from a man between 18 and 29 years old in good health and CMV-seropositive. The chain couples TRBV6-5 to TRBJ1-2, with D tentatively TRBD1 (5 bases). This CDR3 is CASMNPGRGYTF. In nucleotides, the CDR3 is TGTGCCAGCATGAACCCAGGGCGAGGCTACACCTTC.